This TCR beta chain was found in a study of T-cell reconstitution after alpha-beta-depleted transplantation in children. Study observations and caveats: One year post-transplant, T-cell counts and diversity were largely derived from T cells produced anew. Roughly two months post-transplant, alpha-beta T cells reportedly originated from several hundred graft clones that had expanded. Day-60 TCRbeta diversity that was high in some patients was derived from surviving recipient T cells and thymic progenitors.

The CDR3 covers 14 residues. Trimming left V 7 bases short and J 4 bases short, with 17 bases between. A library of TCRbeta sequences, prepared with unique molecular identifiers, was generated. MiXCR, applied by TCRdb to the PCR reads, yields one record per CDR3 protein. This table has 550,000 to 800,000 distinct CDR3 sequences, 10% to 15% appearing once. There are many counts of this clonotype. Its antigen is not identified. The sequenced sample was PBMCs, obtained before TCRalphabeta/CD19-depleted stem cell transplant. The V call is TRBV12-3 or TRBV12-4, the J call TRBJ2-7; possibly TRBD1 for D (6 bases). The origin of this receptor is a girl aged 2 to 9 with congenital amegakaryocytic thrombocytopenia, due to receive a stem cell transplant. The CDR3 loop is CASTNTGTSYEQYF. CDR3 nucleotides: TGTGCCAGCACCAACACCGGGACATCGTACGAGCAGTACTTC.